Listed below are T cell receptor beta chains from one sample, sequenced in a study of T-cell memory formation after mild COVID-19. TCRdb fed the 5' RACE reads into MiXCR, producing one record per CDR3 protein. The table has fewer than 300,000 distinct CDR3 sequences, 15% to 20% seen once. Specimen: PBMCs or a T cell subset sorted from them (not recorded which). The origin of the receptors is a man younger than 35 who had mild COVID-19 (a few samples of this study predate the infection). Cell type and time point are not known. CDR3s include the opening cysteine and the closing phenylalanine or tryptophan. A D gene is named only where the DNA matches it firmly. A clone size is listed for some rows: how often the clone was seen (once, few, many), or a class if it is expanded.

CDR3nt,CDR3aa,len,j_gene,v_gene,abundance,d_gene
TGTGCCAGCAGCGTCGGAAGGACCAGGGGTAACACTGAAGCTTTCTTT,CASSVGRTRGNTEAFF,16,TRBJ1-1,TRBV7-9,NA,NA
TGTGCCACCACCCCCTCGGGGGGGGGCACCGGGGAGCTGTTTTTT,CATTPSGGGTGELFF,15,TRBJ2-2,TRBV28,NA,TRBD2
TGTGCCAGTGGCGATCCGGGACAGGGCTCAAGGAGGTCCCTGTTTTTT,CASGDPGQGSRRSLFF,16,TRBJ1-4,TRBV19,NA,TRBD1
TGTGCCAGCCAACCGACATCGGGAACAGATACGCAGTATTTT,CASQPTSGTDTQYF,14,TRBJ2-3,TRBV12-3/TRBV12-4,few,NA
TGCAGTGCTAGAGATCACGGGGGGGGACAAGAGACCCAGTACTTC,CSARDHGGGQETQYF,15,TRBJ2-5,TRBV20-1,few,TRBD2
TGCGCCAGCAGTTTGGGTCCCCAGACAGGGGTTTACAATGAGCAGTTCTTC,CASSLGPQTGVYNEQFF,17,TRBJ2-1,TRBV5-1,few,TRBD1
TGTGCCAGCAGTTCTGCTAATTTAGCCTACAATGAGCAGTTCTTC,CASSSANLAYNEQFF,15,TRBJ2-1,TRBV12-3/TRBV12-4,few,NA
TGCGCCAGCAGCTTGGAATCAGGGTCTGGCTACACCTTC,CASSLESGSGYTF,13,TRBJ1-2,TRBV5-1,few,NA
TGTGCCAGCGGAACAGGGTTATACGAGCAGTACTTC,CASGTGLYEQYF,12,TRBJ2-7,TRBV7-6,NA,NA
TGCGCCAGCAGCTGGGGGGGTGGCGAAAACATTCAGTACTTC,CASSWGGGENIQYF,14,TRBJ2-4,TRBV5-1,NA,TRBD2
TGTGCCAGCAGTTACTCTTTCGACAGGACTTATGAAAAACTGTTTTTT,CASSYSFDRTYEKLFF,16,TRBJ1-4,TRBV6-2/TRBV6-3,NA,NA
TGCGCCAGCAGCCATCGGGACAGGATCTTGTCACCCCTCCACTTT,CASSHRDRILSPLHF,15,TRBJ1-6,TRBV5-1,few,TRBD1
TGTGCCAGCAGCGGACTCCGGGGGGGCGATGAAAAACTGTTTTTT,CASSGLRGGDEKLFF,15,TRBJ1-4,TRBV7-3,few,NA
TGCGCCAGCAGTGAGCCCCCAGGACGCGATGGCTACACCTTC,CASSEPPGRDGYTF,14,TRBJ1-2,TRBV10-2,NA,NA
TGTGCCATCAGCCCGGGACAGATTTTGGATGGCTACACCTTC,CAISPGQILDGYTF,14,TRBJ1-2,TRBV10-3,NA,TRBD1
TGCGCCAGCAGCCAACTAGCGGGGGTGACAGGAGATACGCAGTATTTT,CASSQLAGVTGDTQYF,16,TRBJ2-3,TRBV4-1,NA,TRBD2
TGTGCCAGCAGTCAGGGACTAGCCCCAGATGCAGATACGCAGTATTTT,CASSQGLAPDADTQYF,16,TRBJ2-3,TRBV6-2/TRBV6-3,NA,TRBD2
TGTGCCAGCACCACAGGGGGGAACAATGAGCAGTTCTTC,CASTTGGNNEQFF,13,TRBJ2-1,TRBV6-2/TRBV6-3,few,TRBD1
TGTGCCAGCAGCTTAGGGGTCGCCAGGGTGCATTCACCCCTCCACTTT,CASSLGVARVHSPLHF,16,TRBJ1-6,TRBV7-2,NA,NA
TGCAGCGTTGCCTCGCCCGGCCAGGCGATGTACGAGCAGTACTTC,CSVASPGQAMYEQYF,15,TRBJ2-7,TRBV29-1,NA,NA
TGTGCCAGCACAAGAGACAGGGGAGGTGGTGAAGCTTTCTTT,CASTRDRGGGEAFF,14,TRBJ1-1,TRBV6-5,few,TRBD1
TGCGCCAGCAGCTTGTACATTAAGGGCTATGGCTACACCTTC,CASSLYIKGYGYTF,14,TRBJ1-2,TRBV5-1,NA,NA
TGTGCCAGCAGCCGGGACAGTCCCGCGAACACCGGGGAGCTGTTTTTT,CASSRDSPANTGELFF,16,TRBJ2-2,TRBV7-3,few,TRBD1
TGTGCCAGCAGCTTGGAAGGGGCAGATGAGCAGTTCTTC,CASSLEGADEQFF,13,TRBJ2-1,TRBV5-6,few,NA
TGTGCCAGCTCACCGATGGACGCATCCCGCGGCTACGAGCAGTACTTC,CASSPMDASRGYEQYF,16,TRBJ2-7,TRBV18,many,NA
TGCAGCGCCTACGGGAACTATAATTCACCCCTCCACTTT,CSAYGNYNSPLHF,13,TRBJ1-6,TRBV20-1,NA,NA
TGTGCCAGCAGCATCCAAGTCAGCTCCTACGAGCAGTACTTC,CASSIQVSSYEQYF,14,TRBJ2-7,TRBV12-3/TRBV12-4,few,NA
TGTGCCAGCAGGGGACGGACAGGGGGTGTGGGTGGCTACACCTTC,CASRGRTGGVGGYTF,15,TRBJ1-2,TRBV6-5,few,TRBD1
TGCGCCAGCAGCCAAGATCCCCTAGCGATCGGGGCCAACGTCCTGACTTTC,CASSQDPLAIGANVLTF,17,TRBJ2-6,TRBV4-3,few,NA
TGCGCCAGCAGCCCTCTAGGGGCCAACGTCCTGACTTTC,CASSPLGANVLTF,13,TRBJ2-6,TRBV5-1,NA,NA
TGCAGTGCTAGCGGGCTAGCGGGGACCACCGGGGGCAATGAGCAGTTCTTC,CSASGLAGTTGGNEQFF,17,TRBJ2-1,TRBV20-1,few,TRBD2
TGTGCCAGTAGGGTCACCTTGGGGACTGAAGCTTTCTTT,CASRVTLGTEAFF,13,TRBJ1-1,TRBV19,few,NA
TGTGCCAGCAGTGAACGGGGACACGGGGCAAGTTCACCCCTCCACTTT,CASSERGHGASSPLHF,16,TRBJ1-6,TRBV25-1,NA,NA
TGCAGTGCTAGGGAGGACAGGGCCCTGCGAGAGACCCAGTACTTC,CSAREDRALRETQYF,15,TRBJ2-5,TRBV20-1,NA,TRBD1
TGCAGTGCTCCGGGACTAGCGGGGGGGCCTGGTGAGCAGTTCTTC,CSAPGLAGGPGEQFF,15,TRBJ2-1,TRBV20-1,NA,TRBD2
TGTGCCAGCAGGGGACAGGGAGGCGGGGAGCTGTTTTTT,CASRGQGGGELFF,13,TRBJ2-2,TRBV2,medium-sized,TRBD1
TGTGCCAGCAGTGAAACAAGGGCTGGGGCCAACGTCCTGACTTTC,CASSETRAGANVLTF,15,TRBJ2-6,TRBV2,many,NA
TGTGCCAGCTTGGACAGGGGCCAAGAGACCCAGTACTTC,CASLDRGQETQYF,13,TRBJ2-5,TRBV12-3/TRBV12-4,NA,TRBD1
TGTGCCAGCAGTTTAACTCCGGGACAGGGAGCCGGGGAGCTGTTTTTT,CASSLTPGQGAGELFF,16,TRBJ2-2,TRBV12-3/TRBV12-4,NA,TRBD1
TGTGCCAGCAGCTGGACCATCCAAGAGACCCAGTACTTC,CASSWTIQETQYF,13,TRBJ2-5,TRBV7-2,many,NA
TGTGCCAGCAGCGTAGGTCAGGGGAAAGAGACCCAGTACTTC,CASSVGQGKETQYF,14,TRBJ2-5,TRBV9,many,NA